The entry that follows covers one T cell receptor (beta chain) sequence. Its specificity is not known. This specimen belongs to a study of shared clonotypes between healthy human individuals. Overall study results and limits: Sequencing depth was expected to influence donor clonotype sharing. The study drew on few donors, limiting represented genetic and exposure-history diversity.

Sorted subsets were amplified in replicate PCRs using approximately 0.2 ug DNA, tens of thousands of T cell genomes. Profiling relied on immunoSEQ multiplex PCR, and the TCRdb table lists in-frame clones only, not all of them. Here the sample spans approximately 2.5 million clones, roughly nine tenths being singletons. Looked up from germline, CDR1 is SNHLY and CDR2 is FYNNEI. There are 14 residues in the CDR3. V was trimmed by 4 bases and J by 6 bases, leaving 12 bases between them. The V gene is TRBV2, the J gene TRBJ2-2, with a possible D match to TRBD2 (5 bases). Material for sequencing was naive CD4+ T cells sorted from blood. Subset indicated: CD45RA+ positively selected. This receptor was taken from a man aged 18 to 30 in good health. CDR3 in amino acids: CASSAELGSGELFF. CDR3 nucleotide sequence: TGTGCCAGCAGTGCCGAACTAGGGTCCGGGGAGCTGTTTTTT.